These 18 T cell receptor beta chains originate from one sample sequenced in a study of shared clonotypes between healthy human individuals. Measured with immunoSEQ multiplex PCR; TCRdb has only the in-frame clones, and not every one. The sample has 850,000 to 1,100,000 clones; around three quarters are singletons. What was sequenced was memory CD4+ T cells from PBMCs. Described subset: CD45RA-negative fraction. The source is a man aged 18 to 30 in good health. Some clones in this sample may be carry-over from other donors' samples.

This rearrangement joins TRBV28 to TRBJ2-6, with 12 bases fitting TRBD1. CDR3 length: 19 amino acids. With 3 bases clipped from V and 2 bases from J, the junction kept 8 bases outside the gene matches. The germline V gene has CDR1 MDHEN and CDR2 SYDVKM. The CDR3 region has the DNA TGTGCCAGCAGTTTTGTGGGACAGGGGGCGCGTGCTGGGGCCAACGTCCTGACTTTC. Translation gives CASSFVGQGARAGANVLTF.

This clone occurred once. The chain combines TRBV7-6 with TRBJ2-7, with TRBD2 matching 7 bases. This CDR3 spans 15 amino acids. Germline V gene data show CDR1 as SGHVS and CDR2 as FNYEAQ. The J segment lost 0 bases and the V segment lost 5 bases, leaving 7 bases of the junction unmatched. CDR3 amino acids: CASSRSGTTSYEQYF. CDR3 in DNA: TGTGCCAGCAGCCGTAGTGGGACTACCTCCTACGAGCAGTACTTC.

The CDR3 sequence: CSAAKSSYEQYF. The CDR3 region has the DNA TGCAGCGCCGCCAAAAGCTCCTACGAGCAGTACTTC. The V call is TRBV29-1, the J call TRBJ2-7; D not certain. CDR3 size: 12 residues. Trimming removed 7 bases at V and 0 bases at J, with 10 bases between. The V gene's germline CDR1 is SQVTM and CDR2 ANQGSEA.

The chain recombines TRBV7-2 with TRBJ2-1; D is possibly TRBD2 (6 bases). The CDR3 is 17 amino acids. Trimming removed 5 bases at V and 7 bases at J, with 24 bases between. Germline values: CDR1 SGHTA, CDR2 FQGNSA. CDR3 residues: CASSRRRAGPVSNEQFF. The DNA of the CDR3 is TGTGCCAGCAGCCGCCGGAGGGCGGGGCCAGTTTCAAATGAGCAGTTCTTC. The full variable domain, its missing parts supplied by reference TRBV7-2 and TRBJ2-1, is GAGVSQSPSNKVTEKGKDVELRCDPISGHTALYWYRQSLGQGLEFLIYFQGNSAPDKSGLPSDRFSAERTGGSVSTLTIQRTQQEDSAVYLCASSRRRAGPVSNEQFFGPGTRLTVL.

The chain employs TRBV28 and TRBJ2-1; TRBD1 or TRBD2 may be the D gene (5 bases each). The V gene's germline CDR1 is MDHEN and CDR2 SYDVKM. The CDR3 is 15 amino acids. V shed 5 bases and J shed 9 bases, with 20 bases lying between them. In DNA form, the CDR3 reads TGTGCCAGCAGTCAAATTAGGGGAGTGGGTACTGAGCAGTTCTTC. Translation gives CASSQIRGVGTEQFF.

CDR3 DNA: TGTGCCAGCAGCTTAAAACAGCTTTCGAACACCGGGGAGCTGTTTTTT. Protein sequence: CASSLKQLSNTGELFF. V usage is TRBV7-6 and J usage is TRBJ2-2; D gene unclear. The V end was cut by 2 bases, the J end by 0 bases, with 10 bases between. The CDR3 loop spans 16 amino acids. Germline assignment: CDR1 SGHVS and CDR2 FNYEAQ.

The chain is built from TRBV7-9 and TRBJ2-5; 9 nucleotides align to TRBD1. The V and J ends lost 1 base and 4 bases, in that order; junction bases with no gene match: 7. The germline CDR1 and CDR2 sequences are SEHNR and FQNEAQ (reference sequence). This CDR3 is built from 16 residues. The CDR3 sequence: CASSLGPGQGPETQYF. CDR3 coding DNA: TGTGCCAGCAGCTTAGGGCCGGGACAGGGCCCAGAGACCCAGTACTTC.

This clone appeared a few times. This sequence joins TRBV11-1 and TRBJ2-5; the D gene is possibly TRBD1 (6 bases). The CDR3 contains 14 residues. V shed 6 bases and J shed 0 bases, with 11 bases lying between them. CDR1 and CDR2 (germline): SGHAT, FQDESV (reference sequence). The CDR3 here is CASSRDRYQETQYF. CDR3 nucleotide sequence: TGTGCCAGCAGTCGCGACAGGTACCAAGAGACCCAGTACTTC. Full variable domain (rest looked up from reference TRBV11-1 and TRBJ2-5): EAEVAQSPRYKITEKSQAVAFWCDPISGHATLYWYRQILGQGPELLVQFQDESVVDDSQLPKDRFSAERLKGVDSTLKIQPAELGDSAMYLCASSRDRYQETQYFGPGTRLLVL.

V gene TRBV9 combines with J gene TRBJ1-1; 9 positions agree with TRBD1. Trimming took 2 bases from V and 6 from J; bases not matched to a gene: 8. The CDR3 runs 15 residues. The germline CDR1 and CDR2 sequences are SGDLS and YYNGEE. The CDR3 sequence is CASSVGGQGSAEAFF. The CDR3 coding sequence is TGTGCCAGCAGCGTCGGGGGACAGGGAAGCGCTGAAGCTTTCTTT.

The chain uses TRBV2 and TRBJ2-5; D not certain. V lost 6 bases and J lost 5, with 7 bases in between. Germline V gene sequence: CDR1 SNHLY, CDR2 FYNNEI. CDR3 length: 11 residues. CDR3 sequence: CASSTRETQYF. Here the CDR3 DNA reads TGTGCCAGCAGCACACGCGAGACCCAGTACTTC.

The DNA of the CDR3 is TGTGCCAGAGGGACAGGGTCAGATACGCAGTATTTT. Its protein product is CARGTGSDTQYF. The chain carries TRBV2 and TRBJ2-3; 9 bases are a match to TRBD1. From germline, CDR1 is SNHLY and CDR2 FYNNEI. The CDR3 runs to 12 residues. With V trimmed by 9 bases and J by 4 bases, 2 bases remained unmatched.

The chain joins TRBV7-9 to TRBJ2-5; the match to TRBD2 covers 12 bases. The V gene's germline CDR1 is SEHNR and CDR2 FQNEAQ (reference sequence). The CDR3 length is 16 residues. V shed 1 base, J shed 5 bases, and the junction held 5 bases outside the gene matches. Here the CDR3 DNA reads TGTGCCAGCAGCTTAGGGGCTAGCGGGAGGGCTGAGACCCAGTACTTC. This translates into CASSLGASGRAETQYF. The whole variable domain, remainder taken from reference TRBV7-9 and TRBJ2-5, is DTGVSQNPRHKITKRGQNVTFRCDPISEHNRLYWYRQTLGQGPEFLTYFQNEAQLEKSRLLSDRFSAERPKGSFSTLEIQRTEQGDSAMYLCASSLGASGRAETQYFGPGTRLLVL.

Only one count was recorded for this clone. The chain combines TRBV2 with TRBJ2-5; TRBD2 is a possible D gene (6 bases). Germline V gene sequence: CDR1 SNHLY, CDR2 FYNNEI. The CDR3 spans 14 residues. The V end was cut by 8 bases, the J end by 7 bases, with 20 bases between. The CDR3 loop is CASVGAGRAGTQYF. In DNA form, the CDR3 reads TGTGCCAGCGTGGGCGCGGGACGAGCAGGGACCCAGTACTTC.

The chain links TRBV10-3 to TRBJ2-2; D not resolved. The V end lost 4 bases, the J end lost 4 bases, and 7 bases lay between the germline ends. Looked up from germline, CDR1 is ENHRY and CDR2 is SYGVKD. The CDR3 is 13 amino acids. The DNA for the CDR3 is TGTGCCATCAGTGTCAAGGTCACCGGGGAGCTGTTTTTT. Protein: CAISVKVTGELFF.

This clone was seen only a few times. V usage is TRBV5-1 and J usage is TRBJ2-2, with 7 positions matching TRBD2. Germline V gives CDR1 SGHRS, CDR2 YFSETQ. V lost 3 bases to trimming and J lost 3 bases; unmatched junction nucleotides: 5. This CDR3 comprises 15 residues. In nucleotides, the CDR3 is TGCGCCAGCAGCTCGCCTAGCGGCTACACCGGGGAGCTGTTTTTT. The encoded protein is CASSSPSGYTGELFF.

The V gene is TRBV5-1, the J gene TRBJ2-2, with TRBD2 identical over 14 bases. V lost 5 bases, J lost 6 bases, and 6 bases stayed unmatched. This CDR3 contains 16 residues. CDR1 is SGHRS, CDR2 YFSETQ, per germline. The CDR3 loop is CASRSRLAGGPGELFF. The CDR3 DNA sequence: TGCGCCAGCAGATCCAGACTAGCGGGAGGGCCCGGGGAGCTGTTTTTT.

The chain has TRBV4-3 and TRBJ1-4; 7 positions match TRBD1. This CDR3 spans 14 amino acids. J gave up 8 bases and V 4 bases, and 7 bases lay outside the gene matches. Germline V lookup: CDR1 LGHNA, CDR2 YSLEER. The CDR3 reads CASSPGGRQEKLFF. CDR3 DNA sequence: TGCGCCAGCAGCCCAGGGGGTCGGCAGGAAAAACTGTTTTTT.

V is TRBV6-5 and J is TRBJ2-3; perhaps D is TRBD1 or TRBD2 (5 bases each). Per germline, CDR1 MNHEY and CDR2 SVGAGI. The CDR3 consists of 16 residues. V was trimmed by 2 bases and J by 10 bases, leaving 22 bases between them. CDR3 nucleotide sequence: TGTGCCAGCAGTTACGACGGGGCTAGCACGTTCTCCCCGCAGTATTTT. It is translated as CASSYDGASTFSPQYF.